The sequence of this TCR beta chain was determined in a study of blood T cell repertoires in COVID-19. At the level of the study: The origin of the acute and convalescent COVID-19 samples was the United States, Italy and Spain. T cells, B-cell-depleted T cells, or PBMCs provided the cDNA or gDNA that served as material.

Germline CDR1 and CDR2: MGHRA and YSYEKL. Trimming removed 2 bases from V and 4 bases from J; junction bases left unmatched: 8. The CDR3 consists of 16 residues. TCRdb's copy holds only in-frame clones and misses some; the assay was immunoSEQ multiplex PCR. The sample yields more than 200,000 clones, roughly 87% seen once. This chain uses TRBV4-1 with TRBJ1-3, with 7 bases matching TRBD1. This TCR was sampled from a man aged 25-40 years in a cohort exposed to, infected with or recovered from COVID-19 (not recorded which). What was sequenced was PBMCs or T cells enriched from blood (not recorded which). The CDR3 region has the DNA TGCGCCAGCAGCCAAATAGACAGGGCTCTAGGAAACACCATATATTTT. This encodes CASSQIDRALGNTIYF.